These 28 T cell receptor beta chains came from one sample sequenced in a study of T cell repertoires and HLA-DP antigens. Generated by immunoSEQ multiplex PCR, the TCRdb table keeps only in-frame clones and is missing some. The data hold around 90,000 clones, with around nine tenths observed a single time. No antigens are known for them. The source material was CD4+ T cells from PBMCs. These receptors were collected from a man aged 45 to 65 in good health and CMV-seronegative.

The chain employs TRBV7-3 and TRBJ1-3; TRBD1 is a possible D gene (5 bases). Per the germline V gene, CDR1 is SGHTA and CDR2 is FQGTGA. There are 13 residues in the CDR3. Trimming took off 0 bases at V and 7 bases at J, with 7 bases between the two ends. CDR3 bases: TGTGCCAGCAGCTTAACTTCAGGGAACACCATATATTTT. Translated: CASSLTSGNTIYF. The complete variable domain, with remaining parts taken from reference TRBV7-3 and TRBJ1-3, reads GAGVSQTPSNKVTEKGKYVELRCDPISGHTALYWYRQSLGQGPEFLIYFQGTGAADDSGLPNDRFFAVRPEGSVSTLKIQRTERGDSAVYLCASSLTSGNTIYFGEGSWLTVV.

This chain links TRBV6-5 with TRBJ2-2, with TRBD1 matching 8 bases. The V and J ends lost 5 bases and 0 bases, in that order; junction bases with no gene match: 2. Germline V gives CDR1 MNHEY, CDR2 SVGAGI. The CDR3 has 15 residues. CDR3 sequence reads: CASSRQGTNTGELFF. CDR3 DNA sequence: TGTGCCAGCAGTCGACAGGGGACGAACACCGGGGAGCTGTTTTTT.

The chain links TRBV5-1 to TRBJ2-3; 9 bases are a match to TRBD1. CDR1 and CDR2 from the germline V gene are SGHRS and YFSETQ. V trimming: 2 bases; J trimming: 5 bases; junction bases outside the gene matches: 18. The CDR3 runs to 19 residues. Written as DNA, the CDR3 is TGCGCCAGCAGCTTCACAGCACCCCGGGACAGGGTTATTCAAGATACGCAGTATTTT. Its translation is CASSFTAPRDRVIQDTQYF.

The rearrangement links TRBV29-1 to TRBJ2-3; TRBD2 agrees at 15 bases. Germline CDR1 and CDR2: SQVTM and ANQGSEA. There are 15 residues in the CDR3. J was trimmed by 2 bases and V by 5 bases; bases with no gene match: 2. The CDR3 protein is CSVWTSGRATDTQYF. The DNA of the CDR3 is TGCAGCGTTTGGACTAGCGGGAGGGCCACAGATACGCAGTATTTT.

V is TRBV11-2 and J is TRBJ2-1; D is perhaps TRBD1 (6 bases). V dropped 4 bases and J dropped 12 bases, with 16 bases sitting between them. There are 13 residues in the CDR3. CDR1 is SGHAT, CDR2 FQNNGV, per germline. The CDR3 loop reads CASSSSDSLSQFF. CDR3 bases: TGTGCCAGCAGCTCCTCGGACAGCTTGTCGCAGTTCTTC. Looking up the rest from reference TRBV11-2 and TRBJ2-1 gives the full variable domain: EAGVAQSPRYKIIEKRQSVAFWCNPISGHATLYWYQQILGQGPKLLIQFQNNGVVDDSQLPKDRFSAERLKGVDSTLKIQPAKLEDSAVYLCASSSSDSLSQFFGPGTRLTVL.

This chain uses TRBV18 with TRBJ2-7; TRBD1 agrees at 8 bases. CDR3 length equals 20 residues. V lost 3 bases, J lost 0 bases, and 19 bases stayed unmatched. The germline gives CDR1 KGHSH, CDR2 LQKENI. The CDR3, as DNA: TGTGCCAGCTCACCCCTAAGGTGGCAGGGGGCCTCGGCAACCTCCTACGAGCAGTACTTC. This translates into CASSPLRWQGASATSYEQYF.

This chain links TRBV4-3 with TRBJ2-1; perhaps TRBD2 as D (6 bases). The V end was cut by 2 bases, the J end by 9 bases, with 17 bases between. CDR3 length: 15 amino acids. Per germline, CDR1 LGHNA and CDR2 YSLEER. CDR3 in amino acids: CASSQSIAGPFEQFF. Here the CDR3 DNA reads TGCGCCAGCAGCCAATCGATTGCGGGACCCTTTGAGCAGTTCTTC.

The gene calls are TRBV11-2 and TRBJ2-7; 9 nucleotides align to TRBD2. The CDR3 is 18 amino acids. V lost 5 bases, J lost 0 bases, and 14 bases stayed unmatched. The germline CDR1 and CDR2 sequences are SGHAT and FQNNGV. The CDR3 is CASSPRVYSGSGSYEQYF. The CDR3 nucleotides are TGTGCCAGCAGCCCTAGAGTGTATAGCGGGAGTGGCTCCTACGAGCAGTACTTC.

The chain recombines TRBV27 with TRBJ1-5; weak D call: TRBD1 (5 bases). V was trimmed by 3 bases and J by 0 bases, leaving 15 bases between them. Germline-derived CDR1 and CDR2 are MNHEY and SMNVEV (reference sequence). This CDR3 has 17 amino acids. This chain's CDR3 is CASSFIATDPSNQPQHF. The CDR3 DNA follows: TGTGCCAGCAGTTTCATCGCGACAGACCCTAGCAATCAGCCCCAGCATTTT.

V gene TRBV11-2 combines with J gene TRBJ2-5; TRBD2 matches at 15 bases. With 1 base clipped from V and 5 bases from J, the junction kept 11 bases outside the gene matches. The CDR3 consists of 19 residues. Per germline, CDR1 SGHAT and CDR2 FQNNGV. The CDR3 spells CASSLVSGLAGGQKETQYF. CDR3 DNA: TGTGCCAGCAGCTTAGTTTCTGGACTAGCGGGAGGGCAGAAGGAGACCCAGTACTTC. The whole variable domain, filled in from reference TRBV11-2 and TRBJ2-5, reads EAGVAQSPRYKIIEKRQSVAFWCNPISGHATLYWYQQILGQGPKLLIQFQNNGVVDDSQLPKDRFSAERLKGVDSTLKIQPAKLEDSAVYLCASSLVSGLAGGQKETQYFGPGTRLLVL.

The V gene is TRBV29-1, the J gene TRBJ2-7; 7 bases map to TRBD1. This CDR3 comprises 14 residues. Losses at the gene ends were 6 bases for V and 3 bases for J; bases not matched to a gene: 11. Germline loops: CDR1 SQVTM, CDR2 ANQGSEA. The CDR3: CSVMTRGTVYEQYF. CDR3 nucleotide sequence: TGCAGCGTCATGACCAGGGGGACGGTCTACGAGCAGTACTTC.

This sequence joins TRBV7-6 and TRBJ2-2; no clear D. The CDR3 is 13 amino acids. Germline values: CDR1 SGHVS, CDR2 FNYEAQ. The germline V and J ends were trimmed by 1 base and 6 bases, with 6 bases remaining between them. This chain's CDR3 is CASSLGQAGELFF. CDR3 nucleotide sequence: TGTGCCAGCAGCTTAGGGCAAGCCGGGGAGCTGTTTTTT.

The genes are TRBV2 and TRBJ1-5, with D maybe TRBD1 (6 bases). Germline CDR1 and CDR2: SNHLY and FYNNEI. There are 18 residues in the CDR3. V lost 7 bases and J 0 bases, leaving 22 bases between the germline ends. CDR3 DNA: TGTGCCAGCACCATGGGGGCGGAGGGGGGTTCTAGCAATCAGCCCCAGCATTTT. Amino acids: CASTMGAEGGSSNQPQHF.

The chain couples TRBV10-3 to TRBJ2-3, with 10 nucleotides matching TRBD2. The CDR3 consists of 15 residues. Germline V gives CDR1 ENHRY, CDR2 SYGVKD. V lost 6 bases, J lost 2 bases, and 5 bases stayed unmatched. CDR3 nucleotide sequence: TGTGCCATCAGATATAGCGGGGGGAACACAGATACGCAGTATTTT. Translating gives CAIRYSGGNTDTQYF.

The chain joins TRBV7-6 to TRBJ1-4; D is perhaps TRBD1 (5 bases). The germline V and J ends were trimmed by 1 base and 8 bases, with 14 bases remaining between them. The length of the CDR3 is 15 residues. Germline lookup yields CDR1 SGHVS and CDR2 FNYEAQ. The chain's CDR3 is CASSLGGSAAEKLFF. The CDR3 region has the DNA TGTGCCAGCAGCTTAGGGGGCAGCGCCGCAGAAAAACTGTTTTTT.

The J gene is TRBJ2-2, the V gene TRBV10-1, with 10 bases that match TRBD2. Germline CDR1 is WNHNN and CDR2 is SYGVQD (reference sequence). V shed 5 bases, J shed 2 bases, and the junction held 11 bases outside the gene matches. This CDR3 spans 18 amino acids. CDR3 DNA sequence: TGCGCCAGCAGTCCCTCTGGACTAGCGGAGGGTAACACCGGGGAGCTGTTTTTT. Translation: CASSPSGLAEGNTGELFF.

J is TRBJ1-4 and V is TRBV15; the D gene is possibly TRBD1 (6 bases). V gave up 4 bases and J gave up 7 bases, with 16 bases separating them. Per the germline V gene, CDR1 is LNHNV and CDR2 is YYDKDF (reference sequence). The CDR3 contains 15 residues. The CDR3: CATSNPGLRGEKLFF. CDR3 sequence (DNA): TGTGCCACCAGCAACCCGGGCCTCAGGGGTGAAAAACTGTTTTTT.

The chain combines TRBV5-1 with TRBJ2-5; D ambiguous. The germline gives CDR1 SGHRS, CDR2 YFSETQ. V was clipped by 0 bases and J by 5 bases, with 8 bases between them. The CDR3 sequence is 13 residues long. The CDR3 here is CASSLAGMETQYF. CDR3 in DNA: TGCGCCAGCAGCTTGGCGGGTATGGAGACCCAGTACTTC.

This clone was counted a few times. V gene TRBV7-2 combines with J gene TRBJ1-4; 10 bases map to TRBD1. The CDR3 length is 16 residues. Trimming took 9 bases from V and 6 from J; bases not matched to a gene: 13. In germline, CDR1 is SGHTA, CDR2 FQGNSA. DNA of the CDR3: TGTGCCAGTTCTTTGAGTAGCGGGACAGGGGATGAAAAACTGTTTTTT. It codes for CASSLSSGTGDEKLFF.

The genes are TRBV15 and TRBJ2-7, with D unclear. CDR1 LNHNV and CDR2 YYDKDF come from the germline V gene (reference sequence). V dropped 0 bases and J dropped 3 bases, with 9 bases sitting between them. The CDR3 contains 14 residues. The CDR3 spells CATSRDHDHYEQYF. The CDR3 DNA is TGTGCCACCAGCAGAGATCACGATCACTACGAGCAGTACTTC. The entire variable domain, with the rest obtained from reference TRBV15 and TRBJ2-7, is as follows: DAMVIQNPRYQVTQFGKPVTLSCSQTLNHNVMYWYQQKSSQAPKLLFHYYDKDFNNEADTPDNFQSRRPNTSFCFLDIRSPGLGDTAMYLCATSRDHDHYEQYFGPGTRLTVT.

This chain connects TRBV6-5 to TRBJ1-3; D unclear. Germline V gives CDR1 MNHEY, CDR2 SVGAGI. The CDR3 runs 13 residues. The ends were cut back, 3 bases at V and 4 bases at J, with 7 bases in the middle. The CDR3 bases are TGTGCCAGCAGTTATAACGTCGGAAACACCATATATTTT. Encoded protein: CASSYNVGNTIYF.

In its sample, this clone was seen a few times. At one end, the junction sequence differs from germline, possibly due to a read error. CDR3 amino acids: CATSIRPSRTDTQYF. The CDR3 DNA reads as TGTGCCACCAGTATCCGGCCTAGTCGGACAGATACGCAGTATTTT. The gene calls are TRBV27 and TRBJ2-3, with D unresolved. The CDR3 is made up of 15 amino acids. CDR1 is MNHEY and CDR2 is SMNVEV in the germline V gene (reference sequence).

There are a few counts of this clone. V and J are TRBV7-9 and TRBJ1-2; the match to TRBD1 covers 7 bases. This CDR3 has 16 residues. The V gene's germline CDR1 is SEHNR and CDR2 FQNEAQ (reference sequence). Unmatched junction bases numbered 10, after V lost 5 bases and J lost 1 base. The CDR3 loop reads CASSGFQTGLNYGYTF. The CDR3 bases are TGTGCCAGCAGCGGATTTCAGACAGGGCTTAACTATGGCTACACCTTC.

V gene TRBV7-2 combines with J gene TRBJ2-7; D remains unclear. Trimming shortened V by 6 bases and J by 0 bases, and 6 bases separated the two germline ends. Germline-derived CDR1 and CDR2 are SGHTA and FQGNSA. This CDR3 contains 12 residues. CDR3 in DNA: TGTGCCAGCAGTCTCAGCTCCTACGAGCAGTACTTC. This translates into CASSLSSYEQYF.

The chain joins TRBV29-1 to TRBJ2-3; D is undetermined. Germline lookup yields CDR1 SQVTM and CDR2 ANQGSEA. The CDR3 extends over 15 amino acids. The V end lost 4 bases, the J end lost 0 bases, and 14 bases lay between the germline ends. This CDR3 is CSVVGLATSTDTQYF. CDR3 nucleotide sequence: TGCAGCGTTGTAGGTCTCGCCACTAGCACAGATACGCAGTATTTT.

This clone was seen just once. The chain uses TRBV30 and TRBJ1-4; weak D call: TRBD1 (5 bases). The germline gives CDR1 GTSNPN, CDR2 SVGIG (reference sequence). V lost 0 bases to trimming and J lost 7 bases, with 12 bases between them. The CDR3 covers 14 residues. DNA for the CDR3: TGTGCCTGGAGTGTACTTGGGGCGGGTGAAAAACTGTTTTTT. Translated, it gives CAWSVLGAGEKLFF.

The V gene is TRBV2, the J gene TRBJ2-5; TRBD2 matches at 11 bases. Germline assignment: CDR1 SNHLY and CDR2 FYNNEI. The CDR3 has 15 residues. With V trimmed by 8 bases and J by 5 bases, 10 bases remained unmatched. The DNA of the CDR3 is TGTGCCAGCGTTGGGGCTAGCGGGGGGATGGAGACCCAGTACTTC. Its protein is CASVGASGGMETQYF. The full variable domain, completed using reference TRBV2 and TRBJ2-5, is EPEVTQTPSHQVTQMGQEVILRCVPISNHLYFYWYRQILGQKVEFLVSFYNNEISEKSEIFDDQFSVERPDGSNFTLKIRSTKLEDSAMYFCASVGASGGMETQYFGPGTRLLVL.

The CDR3 DNA reads as TGTGCTAGTGGTTACACGGGAGGAGGCACAGATACGCAGTATTTT. Protein: CASGYTGGGTDTQYF. The chain carries TRBV12-5 and TRBJ2-3, with 7 bases aligning to TRBD2. The trim removed 4 bases at V and 1 base at J, leaving 5 bases unmatched. Germline V lookup: CDR1 LGHNT, CDR2 FRNRAP. This CDR3 contains 15 residues.